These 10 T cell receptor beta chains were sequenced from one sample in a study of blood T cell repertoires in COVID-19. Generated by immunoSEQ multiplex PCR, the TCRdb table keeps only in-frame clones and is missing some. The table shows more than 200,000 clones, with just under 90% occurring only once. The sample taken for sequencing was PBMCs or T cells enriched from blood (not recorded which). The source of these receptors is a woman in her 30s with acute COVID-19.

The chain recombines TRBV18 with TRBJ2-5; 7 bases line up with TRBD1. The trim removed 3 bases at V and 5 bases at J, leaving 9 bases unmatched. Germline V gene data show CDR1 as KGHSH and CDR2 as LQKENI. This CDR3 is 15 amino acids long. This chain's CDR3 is CASSPQNRGLETQYF. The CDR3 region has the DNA TGTGCCAGCTCACCGCAGAACAGGGGTTTGGAGACCCAGTACTTC.

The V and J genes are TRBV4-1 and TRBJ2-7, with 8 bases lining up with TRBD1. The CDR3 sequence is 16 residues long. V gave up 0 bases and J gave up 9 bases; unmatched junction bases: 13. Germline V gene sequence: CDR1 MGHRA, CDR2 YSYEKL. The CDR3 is CASSQDLGTGPTRQYF. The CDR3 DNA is TGCGCCAGCAGCCAAGATCTAGGGACAGGTCCTACGAGGCAGTACTTC.

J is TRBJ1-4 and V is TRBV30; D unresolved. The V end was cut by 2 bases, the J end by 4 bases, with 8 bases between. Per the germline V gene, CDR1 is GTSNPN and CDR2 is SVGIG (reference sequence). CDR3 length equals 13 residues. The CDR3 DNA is TGTGCCTGGAGTACCAGAAATAATGAAAAACTGTTTTTT. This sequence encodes CAWSTRNNEKLFF.

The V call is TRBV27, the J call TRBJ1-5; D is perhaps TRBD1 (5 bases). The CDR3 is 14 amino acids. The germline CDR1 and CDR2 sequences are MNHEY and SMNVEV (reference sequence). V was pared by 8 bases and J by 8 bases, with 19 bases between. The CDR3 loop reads CASRTGRFNEPQHF. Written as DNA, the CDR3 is TGTGCCAGCCGAACAGGACGGTTTAATGAGCCCCAGCATTTT.

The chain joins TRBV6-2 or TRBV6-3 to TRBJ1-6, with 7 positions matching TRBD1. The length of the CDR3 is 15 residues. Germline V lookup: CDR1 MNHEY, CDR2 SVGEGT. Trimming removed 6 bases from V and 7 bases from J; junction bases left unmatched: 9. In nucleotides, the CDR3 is TGTGCCAGCAGCACCCTGACAGGGACCAATTCACCCCTCCACTTT. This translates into CASSTLTGTNSPLHF.

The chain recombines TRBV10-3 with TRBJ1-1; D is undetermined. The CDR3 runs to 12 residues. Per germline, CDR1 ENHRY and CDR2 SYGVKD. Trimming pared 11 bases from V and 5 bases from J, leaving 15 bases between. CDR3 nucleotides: TGTGCCGCCGGCCGGCAGGAAACTGAAGCTTTCTTT. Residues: CAAGRQETEAFF.

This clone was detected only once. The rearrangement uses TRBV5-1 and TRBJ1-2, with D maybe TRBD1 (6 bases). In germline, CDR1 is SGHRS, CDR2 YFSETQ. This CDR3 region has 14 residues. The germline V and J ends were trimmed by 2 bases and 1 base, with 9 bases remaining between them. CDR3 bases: TGCGCCAGCAGCTTCCTACAGGGTAACTATGGCTACACCTTC. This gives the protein CASSFLQGNYGYTF.

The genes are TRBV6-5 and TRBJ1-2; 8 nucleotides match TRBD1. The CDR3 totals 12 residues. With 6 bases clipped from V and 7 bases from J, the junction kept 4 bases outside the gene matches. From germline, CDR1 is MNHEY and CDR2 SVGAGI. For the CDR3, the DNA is TGTGCCAGCAGGCTGGACAGGGTTGGCTACACCTTC. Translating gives CASRLDRVGYTF.

This chain's CDR3 is CASSRGTESSMNTEAFF. CDR3 DNA: TGTGCCAGCTCACGAGGGACAGAAAGTAGTATGAACACTGAAGCTTTCTTT. The chain recombines TRBV18 with TRBJ1-1; 7 nucleotides match TRBD1. The CDR3 totals 17 residues. Germline CDR1 reads KGHSH; CDR2 reads LQKENI. The ends lost 4 bases at V and 0 bases at J; junction bases unmatched: 11.

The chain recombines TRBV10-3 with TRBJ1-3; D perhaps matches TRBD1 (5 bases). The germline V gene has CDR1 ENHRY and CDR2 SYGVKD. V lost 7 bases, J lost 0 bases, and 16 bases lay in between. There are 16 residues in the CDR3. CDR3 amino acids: CAIKLGEGNSGNTIYF. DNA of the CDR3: TGTGCCATCAAACTGGGGGAGGGTAACTCTGGAAACACCATATATTTT.